This T cell receptor beta chain is drawn from a study of PD-1 blockade in classical Hodgkin lymphoma (dated by TCRdb to about 2020). Broadly, across the study: Nivolumab dosing was 3 mg/kg intravenously every 2 weeks, continuing until either disease progression or unacceptable toxicity. To define a peripheral blood immune signature of response to PD-1 blockade in classical Hodgkin lymphoma, the study combined TCR beta sequencing with CyTOF.

Remarks on this clone: This receptor's antigen is unknown. The record has no base qualities; no much larger clone is one base away.

The Qiagen DNeasy kit was used to extract genomic DNA both from unsorted PBMCs and from the negatively selected CD4+ and CD8+ fractions. TCR beta CDR3 regions were subjected to amplification by immunoSEQ multiplex PCR with primers that anneal to V and J segments. Amplification bias was minimized using a synthetic immune receptor repertoire, and residual bias was removed computationally after sequencing. For the original study's pipeline: Repertoire diversity was quantified as the Shannon entropy index using custom Python scripts. Unsorted, CD4+ and CD8+ repertoires were examined separately, except in combined analyses, for which CD4+ and CD8+ sequences were merged in silico. Clonal expansion was defined as at least a 2-fold frequency increase after treatment relative to C1D1, with a pseudocount of 0.5 for undetected baseline clones. Clones with 0 or 1 copy at C1D1 were defined as singleton clones, while clones with 2 or more copies were defined as non-singleton clones. By matching protein sequences in sorted samples from the same patient, clones expanded in unsorted samples were annotated as CD4+, CD8+ or unknown. Diversity changes from C1D1 to C4D1 were tested in paired samples using Wilcoxon tests. TCRdb holds this immuneACCESS table with in-frame rearrangements only. Some clones are missing; in checked studies, unresolved V genes explain under half, and the rest has no known cause. That table gives V, J and clone size, and the DNA gave D and trimming. The sample yields 50,000 or so clones; around 67% were counted once. About 15% of the sample is taken by the ten largest.

The CDR3, cysteine through phenylalanine, is 14 amino acids long. The sequence is cut down to CDR3 DNA, 42 bases in frame from base 1. For this chain, trimming is 4 bases at the V end and 0 bases at the J end, and the number of junction bases without a gene match is 1. From the germline V gene (reference sequence), CDR1 is WNHNN and CDR2 is SYGVQD. The label giving this sample's time point can be read as: cycle 2 day 1 (C2D1) of nivolumab. All trial patients had relapsed after autologous stem cell transplantation, with cohorts A, B and C differing in prior brentuximab vedotin exposure. The trial cohort was composed of approximately 60 patients with relapsed/refractory classical Hodgkin lymphoma, for whom complete response, partial response or progressive disease was recorded as best overall response. In the multi-cohort phase II CheckMate 205 trial, trial patients received single-agent nivolumab. An independent review committee assessed best overall response by applying the 2007 International Working Group response criteria. Trial PBMCs were collected immediately before nivolumab initiation (C1D1) and during therapy at cycle 2 day 1 and cycle 4 day 1. Peripheral blood was collected in 8 mL Vacutainer Cell Preparation Tubes, from which PBMCs were isolated by centrifugation and then cryopreserved.

General study outcomes and caveats: Diversity was lower in patients who began nivolumab less than 1 year after ASCT, so these patients were left out of later analyses to avoid confounding by immune reconstitution. A significant rise by C4D1 was seen in CD4+ but not CD8+ TCR diversity (p=0.0027 vs p=0.16), with the rise being most apparent in complete responders (p=0.02). Baseline TCR diversity was reported as lower in newly diagnosed patients than in healthy donors, and lower still in relapsed/refractory patients. Baseline diversity similar to that of newly diagnosed patients was observed in trial patients achieving complete response, whereas significantly lower diversity was observed in partial responders and progressors. Only a single clinical trial cohort was studied, and what caused the repertoire differences, possibly disease activity or prior therapy, remained undefined.

The material sequenced was peripheral blood mononuclear cells (PBMCs), taken before the second cycle of nivolumab. The sequence came from a human donor with classical Hodgkin lymphoma. Rearrangement joined TRBV10-1 to TRBJ2-7, with 9 junctional bases fitting TRBD2. The bases are TGCGCCAGCAGTGTTAGCGGGAGCTCCTACGAGCAGTACTTC. This yields the protein CASSVSGSSYEQYF.